The 24 T cell receptor beta chains below were found in one sample sequenced in a study of long-term antiretroviral therapy in people with HIV. Survey level was the resolution at which the v3.0 immunoSEQ assay ran. Using immunoSEQ multiplex PCR, the repertoire was profiled, and TCRdb retains in-frame clones only, with some absent. The sample holds tens of thousands of clones; around 81% are singletons and the top ten take 7.2%. The material was unsorted PBMCs, obtained 1.5 years after starting antiretroviral therapy. The origin of the receptors is a man aged 25-45 years with HIV.

J is TRBJ1-2 and V is TRBV25-1; 7 bases match TRBD1. The CDR3 extends over 14 amino acids. The germline CDR1 and CDR2 sequences are MGHDK and SYGVNS. V trimming: 1 base; J trimming: 4 bases; junction bases outside the gene matches: 3. CDR3 region: CASSESGDSYGYTF. The CDR3 DNA reads as TGTGCCAGCAGTGAATCGGGGGACAGCTATGGCTACACCTTC.

The chain links TRBV5-6 to TRBJ2-7; TRBD2 aligns across 9 bases. V shed 2 bases, J shed 1 base, and the junction held 4 bases outside the gene matches. The CDR3 consists of 15 residues. Germline CDR1 SGHDT, CDR2 YYEEEE. The DNA of the CDR3 is TGTGCCAGCAGCTTAGCTCTAGCGGGATCCTACGAGCAGTACTTC. Residues: CASSLALAGSYEQYF.

The chain employs TRBV2 and TRBJ2-7; D possibly corresponds to TRBD1 (7 bases). Germline values: CDR1 SNHLY, CDR2 FYNNEI. The CDR3 is made up of 16 amino acids. V shed 8 bases and J shed 1 base, with 21 bases lying between them. The CDR3 DNA follows: TGTGCCAGCGAACCCGCGGCGGGACAGACTTCCTACGAGCAGTACTTC. This translates into CASEPAAGQTSYEQYF. The whole variable domain, filled in from reference TRBV2 and TRBJ2-7, reads EPEVTQTPSHQVTQMGQEVILRCVPISNHLYFYWYRQILGQKVEFLVSFYNNEISEKSEIFDDQFSVERPDGSNFTLKIRSTKLEDSAMYFCASEPAAGQTSYEQYFGPGTRLTVT.

The rearrangement joins TRBV27 to TRBJ2-7, with D tentatively TRBD1 or TRBD2 (5 bases each). The CDR3 contains 16 residues. V shed 6 bases and J shed 5 bases, with 23 bases lying between them. Germline V gives CDR1 MNHEY, CDR2 SMNVEV (reference sequence). As DNA, the CDR3 is TGTGCCAGCAGCATTACGGGGCCTCAGAGGGGCCACGAGCAGTACTTC. This translates into CASSITGPQRGHEQYF.

This chain joins TRBV6-6 and TRBJ1-4, with no clear D. V was shortened by 0 bases and J by 7 bases, with 9 bases between the two germline ends. CDR3 length: 14 amino acids. The germline V gene encodes CDR1 MNHNY and CDR2 SVGAGI (reference sequence). CDR3 sequence reads: CASSYSKDGEKLFF. CDR3 nucleotide sequence: TGTGCCAGCAGTTACTCGAAGGACGGTGAAAAACTGTTTTTT.

The chain links TRBV6-5 to TRBJ2-5; 7 positions agree with TRBD1. The ends lost 0 bases at V and 3 bases at J; junction bases unmatched: 4. This CDR3 has 15 residues. Germline V gene data show CDR1 as MNHEY and CDR2 as SVGAGI. CDR3 loop: CASSYSGTDKETQYF. The DNA of the CDR3 is TGTGCCAGCAGTTACTCGGGGACAGACAAAGAGACCCAGTACTTC.

This chain links TRBV6-6 with TRBJ2-1; 8 bases are shared with TRBD2. V lost 6 bases and J lost 7; bases outside the gene matches: 5. The CDR3 totals 13 residues. Germline loops: CDR1 MNHNY, CDR2 SVGAGI (reference sequence). CDR3 protein: CASSLGLVNEQFF. The CDR3 DNA follows: TGTGCCAGCAGCTTGGGACTAGTGAATGAGCAGTTCTTC.

The V gene is TRBV4-1, the J gene TRBJ1-2; unclear D gene. Looked up from germline, CDR1 is MGHRA and CDR2 is YSYEKL. The V and J ends lost 4 bases and 5 bases respectively, with 17 bases between them. This CDR3 has 15 residues. CDR3 nucleotides: TGCGCCAGCAGCCGCCAATCGGACGGACTGTATGGCTACACCTTC. This sequence encodes CASSRQSDGLYGYTF.

This clone has a single count. The chain uses TRBV19 and TRBJ2-6, with 7 positions matching TRBD2. CDR3 length: 16 amino acids. V shed 7 bases, J shed 0 bases, and the junction held 6 bases outside the gene matches. Germline lookup yields CDR1 LNHDA and CDR2 SQIVND (reference sequence). The CDR3 sequence is CASIGEGSSGANVLTF. The CDR3, as DNA: TGTGCCAGTATTGGGGAGGGTTCCTCTGGGGCCAACGTCCTGACTTTC.

V is TRBV12-5 and J is TRBJ1-2; 10 positions match TRBD1. The CDR3 spans 19 residues. V was pared by 3 bases and J by 8 bases, with 21 bases of the junction left unmatched. Germline V CDR1 and CDR2: LGHNT, FRNRAP. The CDR3, as DNA: TGTGCTAGTGGTTTTCAGTACGAGACAGGGGGCGCGGGTATGGGGGGCTACACCTTC. Its translation: CASGFQYETGGAGMGGYTF.

V and J are TRBV7-2 and TRBJ2-3; no definite D call. Germline assignment: CDR1 SGHTA and CDR2 FQGNSA. There are 14 residues in the CDR3. V lost 4 bases and J lost 0, with 8 bases in between. CDR3 residues: CASSSRVSTDTQYF. The CDR3 nucleotides are TGTGCCAGCAGCTCAAGGGTTAGCACAGATACGCAGTATTTT. Together with reference TRBV7-2 and TRBJ2-3, the CDR3 gives the full variable domain: GAGVSQSPSNKVTEKGKDVELRCDPISGHTALYWYRQSLGQGLEFLIYFQGNSAPDKSGLPSDRFSAERTGGSVSTLTIQRTQQEDSAVYLCASSSRVSTDTQYFGPGTRLTVL.

The chain is built from TRBV4-2 and TRBJ2-1, with D maybe TRBD2 (7 bases). Germline V lookup: CDR1 LGHNA, CDR2 YNFKEQ. V lost 0 bases and J lost 6, with 12 bases in between. There are 15 residues in the CDR3. In nucleotides, the CDR3 is TGTGCCAGCAGCCAAGAGGGGGGGGCGACCAATGAGCAGTTCTTC. As protein: CASSQEGGATNEQFF.

The rearrangement joins TRBV19 to TRBJ2-4; D could derive from TRBD1 or TRBD2 (6 bases each). V lost 7 bases and J 0 bases, leaving 16 bases between the germline ends. Looked up from germline, CDR1 is LNHDA and CDR2 is SQIVND (reference sequence). The CDR3 contains 16 residues. The CDR3 sequence: CASTPGRGLAKNIQYF. For the CDR3, the DNA is TGTGCCAGTACCCCCGGCAGGGGACTAGCCAAAAACATTCAGTACTTC. Filled out from reference TRBV19 and TRBJ2-4, the complete variable domain reads DGGITQSPKYLFRKEGQNVTLSCEQNLNHDAMYWYRQDPGQGLRLIYYSQIVNDFQKGDIAEGYSVSREKKESFPLTVTSAQKNPTAFYLCASTPGRGLAKNIQYFGAGTRLSVL.

This chain joins TRBV30 and TRBJ2-1; 7 bases agree with TRBD2. The germline gives CDR1 GTSNPN, CDR2 SVGIG (reference sequence). The CDR3 is 12 amino acids. Trimming cost V 2 bases and J 14 bases; bases outside gene matches: 9. The CDR3 nucleotides read TGTGCCTGGAGTCCACACACTAGCGAAGAGTTCTTC. Translating it yields CAWSPHTSEEFF.

This chain uses TRBV7-3 with TRBJ1-1; D unclear. Germline CDR1 SGHTA, CDR2 FQGTGA. V dropped 3 bases and J dropped 1 base, with 6 bases sitting between them. This CDR3 spans 13 amino acids. The CDR3 loop reads CASSLEGNTEAFF. DNA of the CDR3: TGTGCCAGCAGCTTGGAAGGGAACACTGAAGCTTTCTTT.

The chain employs TRBV5-4 and TRBJ1-1; TRBD1 matches 7 bases. The CDR3 covers 15 residues. Trimming took 0 bases from V and 2 from J; bases not matched to a gene: 4. Germline values: CDR1 SGHNT, CDR2 YYREEE (reference sequence). CDR3 region: CASSLGGGTNTEAFF. For the CDR3, the DNA is TGTGCCAGCAGCTTGGGAGGGGGCACCAACACTGAAGCTTTCTTT.

The chain recombines TRBV28 with TRBJ2-2; TRBD2 matches at 11 bases. Trimming at V came to 3 bases and at J to 6 bases, leaving 12 bases not matched to a gene. CDR1 is MDHEN, CDR2 SYDVKM, per germline. The CDR3 is made up of 18 amino acids. In DNA, the CDR3 is TGTGCCAGCAGTTTTCCGGGACTAGCGGCCCAGAGGCCCGGGGAGCTGTTTTTT. It translates to CASSFPGLAAQRPGELFF.

The rearrangement links TRBV6-1 to TRBJ1-4, with D possibly TRBD1 on 5 matching bases. Germline V gene lookup returns CDR1 MNHNS and CDR2 SASEGT. The CDR3 contains 15 residues. Trimming stripped 7 bases from V and 6 bases from J, with 18 bases between. The CDR3 is CASTNPQGGHEKLFF. The DNA of the CDR3 is TGTGCCAGCACCAATCCCCAGGGAGGGCATGAAAAACTGTTTTTT.

The V and J genes are TRBV7-8 and TRBJ2-1, with D perhaps matching TRBD1 (6 bases). The V and J ends lost 5 bases and 10 bases respectively, with 18 bases between them. CDR1 SGHVS and CDR2 FQNEAQ come from the germline V gene. The CDR3 loop spans 14 amino acids. CDR3: CASSARTGTVEQFF. CDR3 DNA: TGTGCCAGCAGCGCGCGAACAGGGACGGTCGAGCAGTTCTTC.

This clone was observed a few times. V gene TRBV7-9 combines with J gene TRBJ1-2; 11 nucleotides line up with TRBD1. The trim removed 5 bases at V and 3 bases at J, leaving 11 bases unmatched. The germline gives CDR1 SEHNR, CDR2 FQNEAQ (reference sequence). The CDR3 length is 17 residues. For the CDR3, the DNA is TGTGCCAGCAGCGCTCGGACAGGGGGCAGCTATGACTATGGCTACACCTTC. As protein: CASSARTGGSYDYGYTF.

J is TRBJ2-5 and V is TRBV7-8, with unresolved D. The V gene's germline CDR1 is SGHVS and CDR2 FQNEAQ. Trimming took 7 bases from V and 5 from J, leaving 14 bases between them. The CDR3 totals 13 residues. CDR3 DNA: TGTGCCAGCATCCTCCACCGTTTGGAGACCCAGTACTTC. Amino acids: CASILHRLETQYF.

The CDR3 loop is CAWSGGRQGMGEQYF. CDR3 nucleotides: TGTGCCTGGAGTGGAGGCAGACAGGGGATGGGCGAGCAGTACTTC. The gene calls are TRBV30 and TRBJ2-7; TRBD1 matches 8 bases. The length of the CDR3 is 15 residues. Per the germline V gene, CDR1 is GTSNPN and CDR2 is SVGIG (reference sequence). Trimming took 1 base from V and 6 from J; bases not matched to a gene: 11.

This clone is medium-sized in the sample. The V and J genes are TRBV27 and TRBJ2-7; D unclear. CDR1 MNHEY and CDR2 SMNVEV come from the germline V gene (reference sequence). The CDR3 contains 13 residues. V was shortened by 4 bases and J by 2 bases, with 9 bases between the two germline ends. The CDR3 protein is CASSSTWTYEQYF. In nucleotides, the CDR3 is TGTGCCAGCAGTTCGACATGGACCTACGAGCAGTACTTC.

The chain couples TRBV7-9 to TRBJ1-5; D remains ambiguous. The CDR3 has 15 residues. The germline CDR1 and CDR2 sequences are SEHNR and FQNEAQ (reference sequence). With 5 bases removed from V and 2 bases from J, the gap between germline ends came to 13 bases. The CDR3 coding sequence is TGTGCCAGCAGCACGAACGAAGGAGGCAATCAGCCCCAGCATTTT. The encoded protein is CASSTNEGGNQPQHF.